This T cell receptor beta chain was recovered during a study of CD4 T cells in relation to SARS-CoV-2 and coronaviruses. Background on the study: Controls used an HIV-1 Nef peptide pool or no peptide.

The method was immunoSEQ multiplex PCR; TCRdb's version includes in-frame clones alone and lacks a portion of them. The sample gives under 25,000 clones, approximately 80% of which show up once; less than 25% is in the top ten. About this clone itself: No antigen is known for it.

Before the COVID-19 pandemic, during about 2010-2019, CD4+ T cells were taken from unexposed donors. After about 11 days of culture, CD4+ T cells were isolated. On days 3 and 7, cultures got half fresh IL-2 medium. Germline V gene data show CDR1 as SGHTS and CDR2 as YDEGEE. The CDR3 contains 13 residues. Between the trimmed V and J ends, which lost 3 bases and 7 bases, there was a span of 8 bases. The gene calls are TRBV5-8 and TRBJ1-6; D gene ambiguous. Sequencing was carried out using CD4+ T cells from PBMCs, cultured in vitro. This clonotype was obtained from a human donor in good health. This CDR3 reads CASSSRSNSPLHF. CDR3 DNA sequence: TGTGCCAGCAGCTCCCGATCCAATTCACCCCTCCACTTT.